This TCR beta chain originates from a study of PD-1 blockade in classical Hodgkin lymphoma. Findings of the study overall: Patients starting nivolumab under 1 year after ASCT were excluded.

A remark on this clone: Antigen: not known.

Germline V gene lookup returns CDR1 KGHSH and CDR2 LQKENI. V lost 5 bases and J 6 bases, leaving 11 bases between the germline ends. The CDR3 loop spans 12 amino acids. TCRdb keeps only in-frame clones here, not all; method: immunoSEQ multiplex PCR. The table lists 45,000 to 55,000 clones, about 75% of them singletons. Time point in this sample: cycle 4 day 1 (C4D1), after 6 weeks of nivolumab. Each patient's relapse followed autologous stem cell transplantation, and brentuximab vedotin exposure varied. The source was peripheral blood mononuclear cells (PBMCs), collected before the fourth cycle of nivolumab. This TCR was recovered from a human donor with classical Hodgkin lymphoma. The V call is TRBV18, the J call TRBJ2-7; D call uncertain. CDR3 residues: CASSEYTSEQYF. DNA for the CDR3: TGTGCCAGCTCAGAGTACACGAGCGAGCAGTACTTC.